This TCR beta chain was captured in a study of early T cells in non-severe SARS-CoV-2 infection. This clonotype was recorded at least ten times. The protocol attached unique molecular identifiers to individual cDNA molecules. TCRdb redid the calling of the 5' RACE reads with MiXCR, one entry per CDR3 protein. The sample contains 80,000 or so distinct CDR3 sequences, over 12% of which appear only once. The CDR3 spans 15 residues. V shed 6 bases, J shed 3 bases, and the junction held 11 bases outside the gene matches. Material: whole blood. The TCR originated in an adult who was a healthcare worker with PCR-confirmed SARS-CoV-2 infection or an uninfected control (not recorded which). The chain employs TRBV12-3 or TRBV12-4 and TRBJ2-7, with 7 bases fitting TRBD2. The CDR3 DNA follows: TGTGCCAGCAGCTCGGGACCCTCGGGGGGCTACGAGCAGTACTTC. Its protein is CASSSGPSGGYEQYF.